Included here is one T cell receptor beta chain sequence, with context. Antigen unknown. The record originates from a study of beta chain features in type 1 diabetes. Study summary: What patients shared with healthy donors was a similar profile of age, gender and cell yields.

Study findings and constraints: VDJ junctions from type 1 diabetes patients carried fewer insertions and larger deletions. For patients and controls alike, PCR might favor shorter templates to the same degree. In every one of the four CD4+ subsets, TCRB CDR3s were moderately but significantly shorter in Type 1 diabetes patients.

V lost 3 bases and J lost 6; bases outside the gene matches: 9. The CDR3 has 15 amino acids. Germline CDR1 and CDR2: KGHSH and LQKENI. The entirety of the isolated RNA underwent reverse transcription, so expressed TCRB transcripts were sequenced. Produced via immunoSEQ multiplex PCR; TCRdb's table is partial and in-frame only. The sample has more than 8,500 clones, approximately 80% seen once. This clonotype was obtained from a woman aged 18-30 years in good health. The gene calls are TRBV18 and TRBJ1-1; 8 positions agree with TRBD1. Sequencing used Tregs from blood. CDR3 loop: CASSPRTGKLSEAFF. The CDR3 region has the DNA TGTGCCAGCTCACCCAGGACAGGGAAACTTTCTGAAGCTTTCTTT.